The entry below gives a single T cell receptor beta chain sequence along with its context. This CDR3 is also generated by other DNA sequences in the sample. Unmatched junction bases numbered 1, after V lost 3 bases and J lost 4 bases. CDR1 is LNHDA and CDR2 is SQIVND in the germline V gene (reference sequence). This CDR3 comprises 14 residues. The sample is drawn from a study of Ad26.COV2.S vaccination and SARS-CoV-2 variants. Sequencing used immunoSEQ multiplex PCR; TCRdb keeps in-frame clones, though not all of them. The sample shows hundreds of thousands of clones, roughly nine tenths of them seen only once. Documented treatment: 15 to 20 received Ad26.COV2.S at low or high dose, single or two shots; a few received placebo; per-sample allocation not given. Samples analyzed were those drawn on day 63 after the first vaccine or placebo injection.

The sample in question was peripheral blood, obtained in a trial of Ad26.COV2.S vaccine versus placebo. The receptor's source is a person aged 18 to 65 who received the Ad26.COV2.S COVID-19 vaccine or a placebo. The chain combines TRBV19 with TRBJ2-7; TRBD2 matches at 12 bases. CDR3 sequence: CASSILAGGYEQYF. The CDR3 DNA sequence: TGTGCCAGTAGTATCCTAGCGGGAGGGTACGAGCAGTACTTC.